The 31 T cell receptor beta chains reported below all come from one sample, sequenced in a study of T cell repertoires in cytomegalovirus infection. Each CDR3 protein gets one entry after TCRdb re-called the reads with MiXCR. The sample holds 200,000 or so distinct CDR3 sequences; about 21% are singletons and the top ten take about 3%. Sample: PBMCs. Receptors were obtained from a human donor in good health (CMV status not recorded). Some clones in this sample may be carry-over from other donors' samples.

The chain couples TRBV29-1 to TRBJ2-5; 8 bases agree with TRBD2. With V trimmed by 3 bases and J by 4 bases, 4 bases remained unmatched. The CDR3 length is 13 residues. CDR1 and CDR2 from the germline V gene are SQVTM and ANQGSEA. CDR3 coding DNA: TGCAGCGTTGACGGGGGGGGCCCAGAGACCCAGTACTTC. Its protein is CSVDGGGPETQYF.

The sample holds many counts of this clonotype. The chain links TRBV28 to TRBJ2-3, with D perhaps being TRBD1 or TRBD2 (6 bases each). The CDR3 totals 14 residues. Trimming pared 3 bases from V and 1 base from J, leaving 8 bases between. CDR1 and CDR2 (germline): MDHEN, SYDVKM. The CDR3 sequence is CASSLRGGTDTQYF. Here the CDR3 DNA reads TGTGCCAGCAGTTTGAGGGGGGGCACAGATACGCAGTATTTT.

The J gene is TRBJ2-1, the V gene TRBV5-6, with TRBD1 identical over 10 bases. The CDR3 sequence is 18 residues long. The germline V gene encodes CDR1 SGHDT and CDR2 YYEEEE. The V and J ends lost 2 bases and 2 bases, in that order; junction bases with no gene match: 10. Here the CDR3 DNA reads TGTGCCAGCAGCTTCCAAACTTCCGGGACAGGGGCCTACAATGAGCAGTTCTTC. Its translation: CASSFQTSGTGAYNEQFF.

This rearrangement joins TRBV7-3 to TRBJ1-1; D is ambiguous. The germline V gene has CDR1 SGHTA and CDR2 FQGTGA. The V end lost 3 bases, the J end lost 1 base, and 9 bases lay between the germline ends. This CDR3 has 14 residues. The CDR3 sequence is CASSFPEQNTEAFF. Written as DNA, the CDR3 is TGTGCCAGCAGCTTTCCGGAGCAGAACACTGAAGCTTTCTTT.

This clonotype was seen at least ten times. This chain joins TRBV24-1 and TRBJ2-1, with unresolved D. Trimming left V 4 bases short and J 6 bases short, with 9 bases between. This CDR3 region has 13 residues. The germline V gene encodes CDR1 KGHDR and CDR2 SFDVKD. The DNA for the CDR3 is TGTGCCACCAGTGACTCCCACGGCAATGAGCAGTTCTTC. Translating it yields CATSDSHGNEQFF.

This clonotype was picked up many times. The chain uses TRBV4-3 and TRBJ2-2; D is undetermined. The CDR3 loop spans 13 amino acids. V was clipped by 5 bases and J by 3 bases, with 7 bases between them. The germline V gene has CDR1 LGHNA and CDR2 YSLEER. The CDR3 spells CASSDTYTGELFF. In nucleotides, the CDR3 is TGCGCCAGCAGCGACACTTACACCGGGGAGCTGTTTTTT.

This clonotype was observed a handful of times. In DNA form, the CDR3 reads TGTGCCATCAGTGAGGCCCCGAGGGGGAAGGAGCAGTACTTC. Protein sequence: CAISEAPRGKEQYF. The chain employs TRBV10-3 and TRBJ2-7; TRBD1 is a possible D gene (6 bases). Trimming took off 2 bases at V and 7 bases at J, with 15 bases between the two ends. This CDR3 region has 14 residues. Germline loops: CDR1 ENHRY, CDR2 SYGVKD.

This clonotype was counted at least ten times. V usage is TRBV12-5 and J usage is TRBJ2-2; no clear D. CDR3 length: 14 residues. CDR1 and CDR2 from the germline V gene are LGHNT and FRNRAP. V lost 7 bases and J 0 bases, leaving 9 bases between the germline ends. The CDR3 sequence is CASALVTNTGELFF. The CDR3 DNA reads TGTGCTAGTGCCTTAGTTACGAACACCGGGGAGCTGTTTTTT.

V gene TRBV19 combines with J gene TRBJ1-2; D not resolved. CDR1 and CDR2 (germline): LNHDA, SQIVND (reference sequence). This CDR3 region has 14 residues. V lost 1 base and J lost 8, with 14 bases in between. CDR3 protein: CASSIGEGLGGYTF. CDR3 sequence (DNA): TGTGCCAGTAGTATAGGCGAGGGTTTAGGCGGCTACACCTTC.

This chain joins TRBV29-1 and TRBJ1-1, with D possibly matching TRBD1 (6 bases). V was pared by 6 bases and J by 4 bases, with 15 bases between. The length of the CDR3 is 13 residues. CDR1 is SQVTM and CDR2 is ANQGSEA in the germline V gene. CDR3 region: CSVDQGPATEAFF. CDR3 bases: TGCAGCGTAGACCAGGGGCCTGCCACTGAAGCTTTCTTT.

The chain couples TRBV7-6 to TRBJ1-4; 7 nucleotides agree with TRBD1. V trimming: 2 bases; J trimming: 8 bases; junction bases outside the gene matches: 8. Germline V lookup: CDR1 SGHVS, CDR2 FNYEAQ. This CDR3 has 15 amino acids. As DNA, the CDR3 is TGTGCCAGCAGCTTATTGTCAGGGGGTTTCGAAAAACTGTTTTTT. Its translation: CASSLLSGGFEKLFF.

The chain couples TRBV19 to TRBJ2-2; a weak D match, TRBD1 (5 bases). The V gene's germline CDR1 is LNHDA and CDR2 SQIVND (reference sequence). The length of the CDR3 is 15 residues. V lost 5 bases and J 7 bases, leaving 17 bases between the germline ends. The CDR3 loop is CASSPKPGSIGELFF. The CDR3 region has the DNA TGTGCCAGTAGTCCGAAACCAGGGTCAATCGGGGAGCTGTTTTTT.

This chain uses TRBV6-6 with TRBJ1-1; D gene unclear. CDR1 and CDR2 (germline): MNHNY, SVGAGI (reference sequence). Trimming pared 8 bases from V and 0 bases from J, leaving 10 bases between. The CDR3 contains 13 residues. The CDR3 DNA reads as TGTGCCAGCGTTGGAGCCATGAACACTGAAGCTTTCTTT. This codes for CASVGAMNTEAFF.

With regard to this clonotype: This likely comes from a read error, as the CDR3 has no conserved phenylalanine or tryptophan at its end. The V gene is TRBV7-2, the J gene TRBJ2-2; 8 positions match TRBD2. The CDR3 is made up of 16 amino acids. V shed 5 bases, J shed 0 bases, and the junction held 5 bases outside the gene matches. The germline V gene encodes CDR1 SGHTA and CDR2 FQGNSA. The CDR3 protein is CASSKKAGANTGELFI. The CDR3 DNA reads TGTGCCAGCAGCAAGAAAGCGGGAGCGAACACCGGGGAGCTGTTTATT.

The rearrangement uses TRBV7-2 and TRBJ1-1; 10 bases fit TRBD1. The CDR3 sequence is 17 residues long. The junction had 8 bases not matched to a gene; V was cut back by 2 bases and J by 2 bases. Germline V gene data show CDR1 as SGHTA and CDR2 as FQGNSA. The DNA of the CDR3 is TGTGCCAGCAGCTTACGTTACGACAGGGGGCCCAACACTGAAGCTTTCTTT. The encoded protein is CASSLRYDRGPNTEAFF.

Comments on this clonotype: A read error may produce the germline difference seen at one junction end. The chain joins TRBV19 to TRBJ1-6; 9 nucleotides agree with TRBD1. In germline, CDR1 is LNHDA, CDR2 SQIVND (reference sequence). This CDR3 comprises 15 residues. CDR3 in amino acids: CASRILGQGNSPLHF. The DNA for the CDR3 is TGTGCCAGTCGTATTCTGGGACAGGGAAATTCACCCCTCCACTTT.

The chain combines TRBV19 with TRBJ2-2; 10 positions agree with TRBD2. J was trimmed by 10 bases and V by 7 bases; bases with no gene match: 9. The CDR3 spans 14 residues. CDR1 and CDR2 (germline): LNHDA, SQIVND (reference sequence). The CDR3 is CASTVTSGSEELFF. In DNA, the CDR3 is TGTGCCAGTACTGTGACTAGCGGGTCGGAGGAGCTGTTTTTT.

The rearrangement joins TRBV19 to TRBJ1-5, with D maybe TRBD1 (5 bases). This CDR3 has 14 amino acids. V lost 8 bases, J lost 4 bases, and 15 bases lay in between. Germline V CDR1 and CDR2: LNHDA, SQIVND (reference sequence). The CDR3 region is CASARRQGNQPQHF. DNA for the CDR3: TGTGCCAGTGCGAGGCGGCAGGGTAATCAGCCCCAGCATTTT.

The table lists this clonotype with many counts. The J gene is TRBJ2-7, the V gene TRBV6-5; D ambiguous. The length of the CDR3 is 11 residues. Germline loops: CDR1 MNHEY, CDR2 SVGAGI. V was cut by 6 bases and J by 3 bases, with 6 bases left in between. The DNA for the CDR3 is TGTGCCAGCAGGGGCGGCTACGAGCAGTACTTC. This codes for CASRGGYEQYF.

This clonotype has ten or more counts. DNA for the CDR3: TGCGCCAGCAGCCAGCAACTAGCGGGAGTAGATGAGCAGTACTTC. Translating it yields CASSQQLAGVDEQYF. The rearrangement uses TRBV4-1 and TRBJ2-7; 11 nucleotides match TRBD2. Germline V gene lookup returns CDR1 MGHRA and CDR2 YSYEKL. Unmatched junction bases numbered 8, after V lost 3 bases and J lost 7 bases. The CDR3 contains 15 residues.

This clonotype was seen a few times. The chain couples TRBV7-9 to TRBJ1-1, with D perhaps TRBD1 (5 bases). The CDR3 has 16 residues. Germline V gives CDR1 SEHNR, CDR2 FQNEAQ (reference sequence). V was pared by 0 bases and J by 0 bases, with 11 bases between. CDR3 sequence: CASSLAGAGLNTEAFF. CDR3 bases: TGTGCCAGCAGCTTAGCCGGGGCGGGATTGAACACTGAAGCTTTCTTT. Variable domain in full (rest from reference TRBV7-9 and TRBJ1-1): DTGVSQNPRHKITKRGQNVTFRCDPISEHNRLYWYRQTLGQGPEFLTYFQNEAQLEKSRLLSDRFSAERPKGSFSTLEIQRTEQGDSAMYLCASSLAGAGLNTEAFFGQGTRLTVV.

V and J are TRBV14 and TRBJ2-1; TRBD2 aligns across 7 bases. The CDR3 sequence is 16 residues long. CDR1 is SGHDN and CDR2 is FVKESK in the germline V gene. After removal of 4 bases from V and 2 bases from J, the junction contained 8 bases not matched to a gene. CDR3 nucleotides: TGTGCCAGCAGCCCATCAGCGGGATTGCCCTACAATGAGCAGTTCTTC. Protein: CASSPSAGLPYNEQFF.

This clonotype was seen a handful of times. V is TRBV7-3 and J is TRBJ2-1; D unresolved. Trimming removed 6 bases at V and 5 bases at J, with 17 bases between. Germline V gene lookup returns CDR1 SGHTA and CDR2 FQGTGA. The CDR3 is 15 residues long. The CDR3 sequence: CASRAVSSVDNEQFF. In DNA, the CDR3 is TGTGCCAGCAGGGCGGTGTCGTCCGTCGACAATGAGCAGTTCTTC.

This clonotype appeared a few times. The gene calls are TRBV12-3 or TRBV12-4 and TRBJ1-6, with 10 bases that match TRBD1. The ends lost 5 bases at V and 6 bases at J; junction bases unmatched: 7. This CDR3 is built from 16 residues. CDR3: CASSATGTGANSPLHF. Here the CDR3 DNA reads TGTGCCAGCAGTGCCACTGGGACAGGGGCTAATTCACCCCTCCACTTT.

This clonotype has a count of ten or more. Written as DNA, the CDR3 is TGTGCCAGCAGAGGGACTAGCGGGAGTTTAGGGCTCAATGAGCAGTTCTTC. Its protein is CASRGTSGSLGLNEQFF. The rearrangement links TRBV6-4 to TRBJ2-1; 14 bases are shared with TRBD2. Germline V lookup: CDR1 MRHNA, CDR2 SNTAGT. This CDR3 is 17 amino acids long. The V and J ends lost 6 bases and 6 bases, in that order; junction bases with no gene match: 10.

There are many counts of this clonotype. The chain employs TRBV11-3 and TRBJ2-1; 7 bases are a match to TRBD1. Germline assignment: CDR1 SGHNT and CDR2 YENEEA. The trim removed 1 base at V and 8 bases at J, leaving 8 bases unmatched. The CDR3 totals 15 residues. The CDR3 here is CASSLGGGGRDEQFF. CDR3 in DNA: TGTGCCAGCAGCTTAGGAGGGGGCGGGCGCGATGAGCAGTTCTTC. Full variable domain (outside the CDR3, taken from reference TRBV11-3 and TRBJ2-1): EAGVVQSPRYKIIEKKQPVAFWCNPISGHNTLYWYLQNLGQGPELLIRYENEEAVDDSQLPKDRFSAERLKGVDSTLKIQPAELGDSAVYLCASSLGGGGRDEQFFGPGTRLTVL.

This clonotype was counted a few times. The rearrangement uses TRBV20-1 and TRBJ1-2; 8 bases line up with TRBD1. Trimming took 6 bases from V and 5 from J; bases not matched to a gene: 11. Germline loops: CDR1 DFQATT, CDR2 SNEGSKA (reference sequence). CDR3 length: 14 amino acids. The chain's CDR3 is CSASDSQGAYGYTF. The CDR3 DNA is TGCAGTGCCTCCGATTCGCAGGGGGCTTATGGCTACACCTTC.

This clonotype was observed a handful of times. The chain carries TRBV7-6 and TRBJ2-7; D tentatively fits TRBD1 or TRBD2 (6 bases each). Trimming left V 6 bases short and J 7 bases short, with 16 bases between. CDR3 size: 13 residues. Germline lookup yields CDR1 SGHVS and CDR2 FNYEAQ. CDR3 amino acids: CASSGGTRGEQYF. CDR3 nucleotide sequence: TGTGCCAGCAGTGGCGGGACACGGGGTGAGCAGTACTTC.

About this clonotype: A much larger clone differs by one base, so this may be a read error. The chain uses TRBV12-3 or TRBV12-4 and TRBJ1-1, with D hard to call. Trimming took off 1 base at V and 1 base at J, with 16 bases between the two ends. The CDR3 length is 17 residues. CDR3 in amino acids: CASSLGSWVRANTEAFF. CDR3 bases: TGTGCCAGCAGTTTAGGCAGCTGGGTGAGGGCGAACACTGAAGCTTTCTTT.

This clonotype was seen a few times. The chain uses TRBV30 and TRBJ2-1; 12 bases are a match to TRBD2. Losses at the gene ends were 3 bases for V and 3 bases for J; bases not matched to a gene: 6. Germline V gene data show CDR1 as GTSNPN and CDR2 as SVGIG (reference sequence). The CDR3 is made up of 16 amino acids. The CDR3 loop reads CAWRATSGRGYNEQFF. CDR3 coding DNA: TGTGCCTGGAGGGCGACTAGCGGGAGAGGCTACAATGAGCAGTTCTTC.

The chain joins TRBV6-5 to TRBJ2-2, with D perhaps TRBD1 (6 bases). The CDR3 extends over 16 amino acids. Germline CDR1 MNHEY, CDR2 SVGAGI. Deletions cut 7 bases from V and 4 bases from J, with 19 bases between. The CDR3 reads CASTPRKTGVTGELFF. CDR3 nucleotides: TGTGCCAGCACCCCTCGTAAGACAGGAGTCACCGGGGAGCTGTTTTTT.